This paragraph covers one T cell receptor beta chain sequence. Antigen specificity is unknown. The sample comes from a study of T cell repertoires in cytomegalovirus infection. Overall study context: Newly reported HLA-C-restricted and thoroughly characterized HLA-B-restricted CMV epitopes were employed.

Study outcomes and limitations: HLA-C-restricted CMV clonotypes gave the most frequent clonotype in two of eight donors.

J was trimmed by 7 bases and V by 5 bases; bases with no gene match: 14. Germline V CDR1 and CDR2: DFQATT, SNEGSKA (reference sequence). The CDR3 is 15 amino acids. TCRdb analysed the reads with MiXCR anew, one entry per CDR3 protein. The sample yields about 89,000 distinct CDR3 sequences, over 25% seen once. This sequence was found in a human donor in good health (CMV status not recorded). Some clones in this sample may be carry-over from other donors' samples. The chain joins TRBV20-1 to TRBJ2-5, with 9 positions matching TRBD2. This specimen was CD8+ T cells from cultured PBMCs, taken from culture after CMV antigen stimulation. The CDR3 region has the DNA TGCAGTGCTTCTGAATATCTTAGCGGGGGCGGGACCCAGTACTTC. Residues: CSASEYLSGGGTQYF.